The text below deals with one TCR beta chain. Its antigen remains undetermined. Base qualities were left out, and no much larger clone turns up one base away. The sample originates from a study of cytomegalovirus exposure and HLA in healthy donors (dated by TCRdb to between 2016 and 2019). A note on the overall study: In an earlier analysis of approximately 640 of the donors, under 300 Gb of sequence data and 100 million or so unique TCR beta sequences from 180 million or so T cells were reported. About 280 gigabases of sequencing data and around 87 million unique TCR sequences were included in an early release covering over 600 HLA-typed donors. Of the approximately 400 genotyped donors, around 81% fell in the genetic ancestry cluster associated with self-reported Caucasian donors. The aim of the study was to test whether cataloging public T cell receptors could identify signatures of past pathogen exposure. Using immunosequencing, the study profiled T cell repertoires from about 650 subjects and related those repertoires to cytomegalovirus serostatus. Besides the first cohort of roughly 660 subjects, a separate validation cohort made up of over 100 different subjects was used. The study combined high-throughput TCR immunosequencing, statistical association of individual TCRs with disease status, and machine learning to predict cytomegalovirus infection status. A later analysis re-analyzed previously published TCR beta repertoires from 500 to 700 donors and added high-resolution HLA genotyping to study TCR occurrence patterns. The later analysis used no new phenotypic data to find candidate immune exposures, relying instead on TCR beta sequences and their occurrence across donors. To decide whether each TCR beta V gene segment behaved as functional or pseudogenic, an earlier analysis of approximately 620 of the donors relied on high-throughput TCR beta sequencing. Alongside the repertoire data, information on donor age, sex, ethnicity and CMV serostatus was compiled. A later genetic analysis took genome-wide SNP genotypes for about 65% of the 666 donors and used that subset as a discovery cohort. All discovery cohort repertoires had been generated on a single sequencing platform. Class I and class II HLA loci were covered by the typing at four-digit resolution. Typing coverage varied by locus: 629-630 donors for A, B, C, DRB1 and DQB1; 500 to 550 for DQA1; about 590 for DPA1; around 450 for DPB1. A handful of DR-DQ haplotypes were handled as single units for association and clustering because linkage in the cohort was strong. Among 350 to 400 genotyped donors of the cohort, an average of 235,054 unique TCR beta nucleotide sequences were sequenced per donor, 15% to 20% of them non-productive.

Libraries were made using the immunoSEQ multiplex PCR assay. For the multiplex PCR, a mixture combining 60 forward primers for TCR Vbeta segments and 13 reverse primers for TCR Jbeta segments was used. A multiplex PCR assay on genomic DNA amplified the CDR3 region of rearranged TCR beta genes. Amplified TCR beta libraries were sequenced as 87-base-pair reads on the Illumina HiSeq System. In the source study's methods: A later analysis tallied 75 million to 95 million unique TCR beta chains across the 666 repertoires, and around 10 million of those chains were shared by two or more donors. Raw reads were error-corrected and collapsed into unique sequences by a nearest-neighbor algorithm in which closely related sequences were merged to remove PCR and sequencing errors. To assign V, D and J gene segments, CDR3 sequences were aligned to IMGT reference sequences. For a sequence to be retained, a match of at least six nucleotides was required to both a V gene segment and a J gene segment. Rearrangements were classified as productive when the CDR3 lacked stop codons and remained in frame with V and J, and all other rearrangements were classified as non-productive. CDR3 was defined by IMGT convention, running from the second conserved V-encoded cysteine to the conserved J-encoded phenylalanine. The earlier analysis of 450 to 750 of the donors excluded any sequence lacking an unambiguous match to a single V gene segment. In an earlier analysis of more than 500 of the donors, a V segment was called functional when productive rearrangements were above 56.7%, and segregating when the standard deviation between donors exceeded 5%. A statistical classification framework was built to diagnose cytomegalovirus status from the catalog of TCR beta chain sequences. In a later analysis, V and J genes were assigned by comparing TCR nucleotide sequences against IMGT/GENE-DB human TR gene sequences. A later analysis assigned CDR3 sequences and most-parsimonious VDJ recombination scenarios with the TCRdist pipeline. In a later analysis, each TCR beta chain was defined by its CDR3 amino acid sequence together with its V-gene family, and reads lacking a unique V-gene family were excluded. A later analysis removed 500 to 600 highly shared, low-generation-probability nucleotide sequences to deal with suspected cross-contamination and a sequencing artifact. A later analysis calculated a clonal expansion index for each public chain from normalized within-repertoire ranks of inferred template counts. In a later analysis, generation probabilities were computed using a VDJ recombination model fitted to out-of-frame rearrangements, and the results were checked against IGoR. In a later analysis, TCR-TCR, TCR-HLA and TCR-CMV co-occurrence was scored with hypergeometric tests, and a repertoire-size bias correction was applied to TCR pairs. To estimate false discovery rates, a later analysis permuted the HLA or CMV assignments 20 times. In a later analysis, co-occurring TCRs were grouped with DBSCAN, and TCRdist sequence similarity was added when clustering was performed within HLA-allele-positive subsets. Co-occurrence clustering excluded repertoires with fewer than 30,000 or more than 120,000 public chains, plus five with anomalous nucleotide sharing. TCRdb retrieved this table from immuneACCESS and kept in-frame rearrangements only. Not all clones are present; in checked studies, unresolved V genes account for under half, and no reason is known for the remainder. V, J and clone size were drawn from that table, and D and trimming were deduced from the DNA. The sample yields 100,000 to 150,000 clones; approximately 69% were counted once. In total, the top ten clones hold approximately 4% of the sample.

Paper-wide results and their limitations: The 87-base-pair reads could not distinguish some IMGT-functional V segments, including TRBV6-2 and TRBV6-3, so those segments were excluded. Most CMV-associated TCR beta chains appeared to be HLA-restricted in a later analysis, and the HLA associations seemed to be driven largely by CMV exposure. In a later analysis, the rate of TCR association differed among HLA loci, with DRB1 alleles having the most associated TCRs and HLA-C alleles having the fewest. Most TCR sequences were seen in very few donors, while some public TCRs were found in many individuals. A further reported finding was that TCR beta sequences accurately predicted the HLA-A and HLA-B alleles for most subjects in the first cohort. Compared with equally common non-associated chains, HLA-associated TCR beta chains in a later analysis were more clonally expanded and had lower generation probabilities. Because some donors lacked HLA typing at each locus, the association tests relied only on the typed subset. In this cohort, only TCR beta chains were sequenced, and detectable features were limited by the absence of alpha or paired-chain data. In vitro tests confirmed that a few of the cytomegalovirus-associated TCR beta chains recognize cytomegalovirus antigens. Linkage disequilibrium might explain the correlated functional status among segregating V segments, but an unknown experimental factor could not be excluded. Presence/absence analyses assumed roughly uniform sequencing depth across donors, an assumption that may not hold. A later genetic analysis reported fewer N-insertions in productive TCRs among donors in an Asian-associated ancestry cluster than the roughly 670-donor mean. The sequencing pipeline was judged likely to have produced a cluster of highly shared sequence variants as a technical artifact. The authors suggested that the approach could potentially be extended to other disease states and immunological phenotypes. Immune exposure information for the cohort was limited to CMV serostatus. Assigning TCR associations to individual alleles was difficult when HLA alleles, especially DR and DQ, strongly co-occurred. Specific HLA alleles were associated with 15,000 to 20,000 TCR beta sequences at a false discovery rate of 0.05 in a later analysis. V-gene and J-gene trimming of TCR beta chains was associated with a missense DCLRE1C variant in a later genetic analysis, and the association was replicated in an independent cohort. In an earlier analysis of fewer than 750 of the donors, most TCR beta V segments were observed in productive rearrangements about 90% or about 30% of the time, broadly matching IMGT annotations. A total of 150 or so TCR beta chains were listed by the study as associated with cytomegalovirus. In both the original and validation cohorts, the classifier was reported to diagnose cytomegalovirus status with high specificity and sensitivity. The earlier analysis of approximately 590 of the donors excluded about 16 rarely observed V segments, including chromosome 9 orphons, because counts were too low. According to a later analysis, parvovirus B19, influenza, CMV and Epstein-Barr virus appeared linked to several top co-occurrence clusters.

CDR1 SGHVS and CDR2 FQNEAQ were looked up in the germline V gene. The CDR3 holds 14 amino acids from the cysteine to the phenylalanine. The CDR3 DNA has 42 bases and is translated from base 1. The germline V end is reduced by 5 bases and the J end by 3 bases; junction bases left unmatched: 6. The cohort comprised under 700 healthy bone marrow donors. At the time of sampling, all cohort members were nominally healthy, though unrecorded immune exposures were likely present. The donor was CMV seropositive and was included in the group of around 300 seropositive cohort members. Every donor gave a peripheral blood sample, and the peripheral blood mononuclear cells from that sample were used for TCR beta sequencing. Genomic DNA was extracted from the blood cell samples with the Qiagen DNeasy Blood Extraction Kit.

The sequence was obtained from a man aged 35 to 55 in good health and CMV-seropositive. The V gene is TRBV7-8 and the J gene is TRBJ2-7, and 8 bases in between align with TRBD1. Input material: PBMCs. The CDR3 has the sequence CASSARDRSYEQYF. The DNA sequence follows: TGTGCCAGCAGCGCCCGGGACAGGAGCTACGAGCAGTACTTC.